The 9 T cell receptor beta chains below were found in one sample sequenced in a study of CD8 T cells in ankylosing spondylitis. Using its own MiXCR run on the 5' RACE reads, TCRdb lists one record per CDR3 protein. Of roughly 260,000 distinct CDR3 sequences in the sample, around 18% were seen once. The specimen sequenced was blood, either unsorted or a sorted T cell fraction (not recorded which). The receptors were gathered from a male donor with ankylosing spondylitis or in good health (not recorded which).

A few counts support this clonotype. This sequence joins TRBV28 and TRBJ1-2; D is perhaps TRBD1 (6 bases). Germline V gene data show CDR1 as MDHEN and CDR2 as SYDVKM. V was trimmed by 6 bases and J by 9 bases, leaving 17 bases between them. This CDR3 is built from 13 residues. The CDR3 sequence is CASSPGHPLSYTF. CDR3 nucleotides: TGTGCCAGCAGCCCGGGACACCCTCTTAGCTACACCTTC.

This clonotype has more than one count but fewer than ten. V and J are TRBV5-1 and TRBJ2-2, with D hard to call. This CDR3 is built from 16 residues. Germline loops: CDR1 SGHRS, CDR2 YFSETQ. Trimming removed 0 bases from V and 1 base from J, with 10 bases in between. The CDR3 DNA reads as TGCGCCAGCAGCTTGGCCTCCAGGAAGAACACCGGGGAGCTGTTTTTT. Its protein product is CASSLASRKNTGELFF.

The chain employs TRBV7-6 and TRBJ1-5, with D unclear. This CDR3 is 13 amino acids long. Per germline, CDR1 SGHVS and CDR2 FNYEAQ. V was clipped by 4 bases and J by 5 bases, with 9 bases between them. CDR3 coding DNA: TGTGCCAGCAGCTCCTCTCGCCATCAGCCCCAGCATTTT. It is translated as CASSSSRHQPQHF. Full variable domain (remainder filled in from reference TRBV7-6 and TRBJ1-5): GAGVSQSPRYKVTKRGQDVALRCDPISGHVSLYWYRQALGQGPEFLTYFNYEAQQDKSGLPNDRFSAERPEGSISTLTIQRTEQRDSAMYRCASSSSRHQPQHFGDGTRLSIL.

The table lists this clonotype with a few counts. The chain recombines TRBV20-1 with TRBJ2-2; D remains ambiguous. V lost 1 base and J 2 bases, leaving 8 bases between the germline ends. There are 14 residues in the CDR3. Germline CDR1 reads DFQATT; CDR2 reads SNEGSKA (reference sequence). The CDR3 bases are TGCAGTGCTAGAGGAGTCAGAAACACCGGGGAGCTGTTTTTT. It translates to CSARGVRNTGELFF.

This rearrangement joins TRBV5-1 to TRBJ1-1; tentative D call: TRBD1 (5 bases). The V end lost 1 base, the J end lost 7 bases, and 11 bases lay between the germline ends. Germline-derived CDR1 and CDR2 are SGHRS and YFSETQ. This CDR3 is built from 13 residues. The chain's CDR3 is CASSLKPGGEAFF. CDR3 in DNA: TGCGCCAGCAGCTTGAAACCGGGGGGTGAAGCTTTCTTT.

This clonotype was counted a few times. The rearrangement joins TRBV7-2 to TRBJ2-5; D call uncertain. Between the trimmed V and J ends, which lost 0 bases and 2 bases, there was a span of 19 bases. There are 18 residues in the CDR3. From germline, CDR1 is SGHTA and CDR2 FQGNSA. The DNA for the CDR3 is TGTGCCAGCAGCTTAGCGCTCGGCGTGGGCCCTAGGCAAGAGACCCAGTACTTC. Its translation: CASSLALGVGPRQETQYF.

This clonotype was seen ten or more times. The chain combines TRBV20-1 with TRBJ2-5; 8 positions match TRBD2. Germline V gives CDR1 DFQATT, CDR2 SNEGSKA (reference sequence). This CDR3 has 14 residues. J gave up 1 base and V 2 bases, and 3 bases lay outside the gene matches. Here the CDR3 reads CSARPRGVQETQYF. CDR3 nucleotide sequence: TGCAGTGCTAGACCGCGGGGGGTCCAAGAGACCCAGTACTTC.

The chain joins TRBV27 to TRBJ2-3; 11 bases are a match to TRBD2. Germline-derived CDR1 and CDR2 are MNHEY and SMNVEV (reference sequence). V trimming: 5 bases; J trimming: 4 bases; junction bases outside the gene matches: 8. This CDR3 comprises 16 residues. The DNA of the CDR3 is TGTGCCAGCAGTCCCCTTAGCGGGAGGGATCCAGATACGCAGTATTTT. Encoded protein: CASSPLSGRDPDTQYF.

Many counts were recorded for this clonotype. This chain connects TRBV24-1 to TRBJ1-5, with 11 bases that match TRBD1. The V gene end was trimmed by 3 bases and the J gene end by 6 bases; junction bases not matched to a gene: 6. This CDR3 has 16 amino acids. CDR1 KGHDR and CDR2 SFDVKD come from the germline V gene. The CDR3, as DNA: TGTGCCACCAGTGATCGCGGACAGGGGGCCGTTCAGCCCCAGCATTTT. Protein product: CATSDRGQGAVQPQHF.